These 17 T cell receptor beta chains were all obtained from the same sample, sequenced in a study of T cells after yellow fever vaccination. TCRdb processed the 5' RACE reads anew with MiXCR; each CDR3 protein has one entry. The sample lists 300,000 to 400,000 distinct CDR3 sequences, about 6.2% seen once, with 14% to 15% in the top ten. The sequencing here drew on PBMCs, taken 5 days after the yellow fever booster vaccination. All receptors come from a young man who received the YFV17D yellow fever vaccine.

This clonotype has ten or more counts. The chain couples TRBV27 to TRBJ1-2; TRBD1 agrees at 10 bases. J lost 4 bases, V lost 4 bases, and 6 bases had no gene match. This CDR3 region has 15 residues. Germline assignment: CDR1 MNHEY and CDR2 SMNVEV (reference sequence). The CDR3 sequence is CASSSSTGGRYGYTF. CDR3 in DNA: TGTGCCAGCAGTTCCTCGACAGGGGGCCGCTATGGCTACACCTTC.

This clonotype was seen at least ten times. This sequence joins TRBV30 and TRBJ2-1; 7 bases align to TRBD2. CDR3 size: 16 residues. CDR1 is GTSNPN, CDR2 SVGIG, per germline (reference sequence). J lost 7 bases, V lost 5 bases, and 17 bases had no gene match. Written as DNA, the CDR3 is TGTGCCTGGGCTTCGGGCTTTAGCGGGCAGTGGAATGAGCAGTTCTTC. Its protein is CAWASGFSGQWNEQFF. The full variable domain, completed using reference TRBV30 and TRBJ2-1, is SQTIHQWPATLVQPVGSPLSLECTVEGTSNPNLYWYRQAAGRGLQLLFYSVGIGQISSEVPQNLSASRPQDRQFILSSKKLLLSDSGFYLCAWASGFSGQWNEQFFGPGTRLTVL.

In its sample, this clonotype was seen a few times. The chain combines TRBV5-1 with TRBJ2-7, with D unresolved. The CDR3 loop spans 13 amino acids. Trimming took off 0 bases at V and 6 bases at J, with 10 bases between the two ends. Germline V lookup: CDR1 SGHRS, CDR2 YFSETQ. As DNA, the CDR3 is TGCGCCAGCAGCTTGGTATCAACCGGCGAGCAGTACTTC. Protein sequence: CASSLVSTGEQYF.

CDR3 coding DNA: TGCGCCAGCAGCTTTTTCAACACAGGACAGTACAATGAGCAGTTCTTC. Amino acids: CASSFFNTGQYNEQFF. The chain employs TRBV5-1 and TRBJ2-1; D perhaps matches TRBD1 (6 bases). Germline V lookup: CDR1 SGHRS, CDR2 YFSETQ. The CDR3 totals 16 residues. Trimming removed 2 bases from V and 4 bases from J, with 16 bases in between.

This clonotype appeared many times. The J gene is TRBJ1-4, the V gene TRBV7-8; possibly TRBD1 for D (6 bases). This CDR3 spans 17 amino acids. The V gene lost 0 bases and the J gene lost 3 bases, with 14 bases spanning the gap. Germline V lookup: CDR1 SGHVS, CDR2 FQNEAQ. As DNA, the CDR3 is TGTGCCAGCAGCTTAGCCCCATACAGGGCCGCTAATGAAAAACTGTTTTTT. This gives the protein CASSLAPYRAANEKLFF.

The sample holds a few counts of this clonotype. This chain joins TRBV29-1 and TRBJ2-1; 7 bases fit TRBD2. The J segment lost 9 bases and the V segment lost 7 bases, leaving 9 bases of the junction unmatched. The CDR3 spans 12 residues. CDR1 is SQVTM and CDR2 is ANQGSEA in the germline V gene. The CDR3 region is CSGAKGGVEQFF. The CDR3 bases are TGCAGCGGTGCAAAGGGAGGGGTTGAGCAGTTCTTC.

This clonotype was detected ten times or more. The chain joins TRBV20-1 to TRBJ1-1; tentatively, D is TRBD1 (5 bases). V was pared by 6 bases and J by 0 bases, with 11 bases between. Germline CDR1 DFQATT, CDR2 SNEGSKA (reference sequence). The CDR3 is 13 amino acids. CDR3 residues: CSATDTLNTEAFF. CDR3 in DNA: TGCAGTGCCACGGACACATTGAACACTGAAGCTTTCTTT.

This clonotype appeared a few times. The chain is built from TRBV12-3 or TRBV12-4 and TRBJ2-5, with D possibly called TRBD1 or TRBD2 (5 bases each). The V gene lost 5 bases and the J gene lost 2 bases, with 12 bases spanning the gap. The length of the CDR3 is 14 residues. Here the CDR3 reads CASSPRGPQETQYF. In DNA, the CDR3 is TGTGCCAGCAGTCCCCGGGGACCTCAAGAGACCCAGTACTTC.

This clonotype was seen at least ten times. The chain has TRBV11-3 and TRBJ2-3, with TRBD2 matching over 9 bases. Germline trimming cut 2 bases from V and 6 bases from J; bases unmatched to any gene: 9. CDR1 and CDR2 from the germline V gene are SGHNT and YENEEA. This CDR3 region has 16 residues. CDR3 amino acids: CASSLNPREGPDTQYF. The CDR3 DNA is TGTGCCAGCAGCTTAAACCCGCGGGAGGGCCCGGATACGCAGTATTTT.

This clonotype was counted between two and nine times. V usage is TRBV29-1 and J usage is TRBJ2-7; D not resolved. V dropped 5 bases and J dropped 3 bases, with 8 bases sitting between them. Per the germline V gene, CDR1 is SQVTM and CDR2 is ANQGSEA. This CDR3 contains 11 residues. CDR3 sequence: CSVHSGYEQYF. CDR3 nucleotide sequence: TGCAGCGTTCACTCGGGCTACGAGCAGTACTTC.

The table lists this clonotype with many counts. The chain couples TRBV7-9 to TRBJ2-5; 7 bases line up with TRBD1. CDR1 and CDR2 (germline): SEHNR, FQNEAQ (reference sequence). CDR3 length equals 13 residues. Germline trimming cut 5 bases from V and 3 bases from J; bases unmatched to any gene: 3. Here the CDR3 DNA reads TGTGCCAGCAGCCCAGGGACAGAAGAGACCCAGTACTTC. Encoded protein: CASSPGTEETQYF.

This clonotype was detected many times. This rearrangement joins TRBV29-1 to TRBJ2-1, with a possible D match to TRBD1 (5 bases). The CDR3 length is 13 residues. With 7 bases removed from V and 9 bases from J, the gap between germline ends came to 19 bases. Germline values: CDR1 SQVTM, CDR2 ANQGSEA. The CDR3 protein is CSANALRVSEQFF. The CDR3 DNA is TGCAGCGCAAATGCCCTCAGGGTTAGTGAGCAGTTCTTC.

This clonotype turned up a few times. This rearrangement joins TRBV7-2 to TRBJ1-2, with no clear D. Looked up from germline, CDR1 is SGHTA and CDR2 is FQGNSA. This CDR3 has 12 amino acids. Deletions cut 1 base from V and 8 bases from J, with 8 bases between. The DNA for the CDR3 is TGTGCCAGCAGCTTAGAGGTCGGGGGCTACACCTTC. This encodes CASSLEVGGYTF.

The V call is TRBV28, the J call TRBJ2-7; D ambiguous. V was trimmed by 10 bases and J by 3 bases, leaving 16 bases between them. Germline V CDR1 and CDR2: MDHEN, SYDVKM. This CDR3 region has 13 residues. The CDR3 DNA follows: TGTGCCACCCGGTTCCCCCCTCGCTACGAGCAGTACTTC. Its protein product is CATRFPPRYEQYF.

The table lists this clonotype with many counts. The CDR3 here is CASSGMGSGSYEQYF. For the CDR3, the DNA is TGTGCCAGCAGTGGGATGGGTAGCGGGAGCTACGAGCAGTACTTC. The chain combines TRBV6-1 with TRBJ2-7; 9 bases agree with TRBD2. Germline CDR1 MNHNS, CDR2 SASEGT. Trimming removed 4 bases from V and 3 bases from J; junction bases left unmatched: 7. The CDR3 runs 15 residues.

This clonotype was counted many times. V usage is TRBV10-3 and J usage is TRBJ2-1; TRBD1 matches at 7 bases. Germline V gives CDR1 ENHRY, CDR2 SYGVKD. V shed 3 bases, J shed 7 bases, and the junction held 6 bases outside the gene matches. This CDR3 spans 14 amino acids. Here the CDR3 DNA reads TGTGCCATCAGTGACCCGACAGGGTTTAATGAGCAGTTCTTC. It specifies CAISDPTGFNEQFF.

The rearrangement uses TRBV15 and TRBJ2-6; D ambiguous. This CDR3 contains 18 residues. The V and J ends lost 1 base and 0 bases respectively, with 13 bases between them. Germline V gene data show CDR1 as LNHNV and CDR2 as YYDKDF (reference sequence). The CDR3 nucleotides read TGTGCCACCAGCAGAGCGGCAGATTTGTTCTCTGGGGCCAACGTCCTGACTTTC. This encodes CATSRAADLFSGANVLTF.